The sequence of this TCR beta chain was determined in a study of cytomegalovirus exposure and HLA in healthy donors. The PCR contained 60 Vbeta and 13 Jbeta primers. Sequencing was performed with immunoSEQ multiplex PCR; in TCRdb, only in-frame clones are kept and a portion is missing. The repertoire holds about 130,000 clones, with over 75% as singletons. The receptor was derived from a woman aged 40-49 years in good health and CMV-seropositive. The sample taken for sequencing was PBMCs.

CDR3 DNA: TGCGCCAGCAGCTTGGCCGGGGACAGAGAAGCTTTCTTT. Translated, it gives CASSLAGDREAFF. The chain couples TRBV5-1 to TRBJ1-1; 7 positions match TRBD1. V lost 0 bases, J lost 8 bases, and 4 bases stayed unmatched. Germline loops: CDR1 SGHRS, CDR2 YFSETQ. CDR3 length: 13 amino acids.